This T cell receptor (beta chain) appears in the sequencing data of a study of blood T cells in healthy people across ages. This clonotype was picked up one time. The CDR3 consists of 16 residues. Germline-derived CDR1 and CDR2 are SGHVS and FQNEAQ. The V segment lost 4 bases and the J segment 2 bases; nucleotides outside the gene matches: 10. The authors ran a second PCR of roughly 6 to 11 cycles using a sample-barcoded 5' primer and a J-beta primer mix. MiXCR, applied by TCRdb to the 5' RACE reads, yields one record per CDR3 protein. The repertoire includes around 800,000 distinct CDR3 sequences, roughly 26% of them detected once, and around 2.9% sits in the top ten. This sample also appeared in a second study, on T cells of mothers and their children. That paper notes: Samples were obtained from a few healthy Caucasian mothers and their six children. RNA extracted was entirely used for cDNA synthesis, approximately 1.5 ug per 15 ul. Reads recorded for TCR beta CDR3 numbered over 8 million per mother and roughly 3 million per child.

The material sequenced was blood. The origin of this receptor is a boy aged 10-17 years in good health. This rearrangement joins TRBV7-8 to TRBJ2-7; 8 positions agree with TRBD2. The CDR3: CASSSGGGTPTYEQYF. Written as DNA, the CDR3 is TGTGCCAGCAGCTCGGGAGGGGGGACTCCCACCTACGAGCAGTACTTC.